These T cell receptor beta chains were read from a single sample in a study of T-cell memory formation after mild COVID-19. TCRdb called the 5' RACE reads again in MiXCR, with one record for every CDR3 protein. Of 250,000 to 350,000 distinct CDR3 sequences in the sample, 15% to 20% are singletons; the top ten hold approximately 23%. The sequenced sample was PBMCs or a T cell subset sorted from them (not recorded which). Receptors were obtained from a man younger than 35 who had mild COVID-19 (a few samples of this study predate the infection). Cell type and time point are not known. Each CDR3 is given with its conserved first and last residue. A D gene is named only where the DNA matches it firmly. A clone size is listed for some rows: how often the clone was seen (once, few, many), or a class if it is expanded.

>few|TRBJ2-3|TRBV28|NA
TGTGCCAGCTCAACGGCGGGGAGGAGCACAGATACGCAGTATTTT
CASSTAGRSTDTQYF
>few|TRBJ1-1|TRBV7-2|NA
TGTGCCAGCAGCTCTCAACCGGGACTCAAGGACACTGAAGCTTTCTTT
CASSSQPGLKDTEAFF
>few|TRBJ2-5|TRBV9|TRBD2
TGTGCCAGCAGCGCGACTAGCGGGGGTCAAGAGACCCAGTACTTC
CASSATSGGQETQYF
>few|TRBJ2-2|TRBV4-1|NA
TGCGCCAGCAGCCAAGTCCAGGGCCGCACCGGGGAGCTGTTTTTT
CASSQVQGRTGELFF
>few|TRBJ2-7|TRBV4-1|TRBD2
TGCGCCAGCAGCGGACCCCCGGGGGGACGGTACGAGCAGTACTTC
CASSGPPGGRYEQYF
>NA|TRBJ1-6|TRBV7-2|NA
TGTGCCAGCTCGCCCCCTCGACAGGTCTTTAATTCACCCCTCCACTTT
CASSPPRQVFNSPLHF
>few|TRBJ2-7|TRBV20-1|NA
TGCAGTGCTAGGCGCCAGAACGAGCAGTACTTC
CSARRQNEQYF
>few|TRBJ1-2|TRBV6-1|NA
TGTGCCAGCAGTGTGGACATCTATGGCTACACCTTC
CASSVDIYGYTF
>NA|TRBJ1-2|TRBV5-6|NA
TGTGCCAGCAGCCGGGGGACCGCTAACTATGGCTACACCTTC
CASSRGTANYGYTF
>few|TRBJ2-5|TRBV25-1|NA
TGTGCCAGCAGTGGGGATAGCGGCGCACAAGAGACCCAGTACTTC
CASSGDSGAQETQYF
>many|TRBJ2-7|TRBV10-2|NA
TGCGCCAGCAGTGAGTCGTGGGGCCCCTACGAGCAGTACTTC
CASSESWGPYEQYF
>few|TRBJ2-5|TRBV4-1|NA
TGCGCCAGCAGCCAAGGGGTCAGAGAGACCCAGTACTTC
CASSQGVRETQYF
>many|TRBJ1-5|TRBV6-5|NA
TGTGCCAGCAGTTACCGAGTGGGGGGATATAGCAATCAGCCCCAGCATTTT
CASSYRVGGYSNQPQHF
>few|TRBJ1-5|TRBV2|NA
TGTGCCAGCACCGGATTTGGGGCTCAGCCCCAGCATTTT
CASTGFGAQPQHF
>few|TRBJ2-5|TRBV4-2|TRBD2
TGTGCCAGCAGCCAAGATCCCAGCGGGGGGTTAGGAGAGACCCAGTACTTC
CASSQDPSGGLGETQYF
>NA|TRBJ1-1|TRBV27|TRBD1
TGTGCCAGCAGTTTAAAGGGGACAGGGGGTGAAGCTTTCTTT
CASSLKGTGGEAFF
>few|TRBJ2-5|TRBV7-9|NA
TGTGCCAGCAGCTTAGTAGCCTACCAAGAGACCCAGTACTTC
CASSLVAYQETQYF
>NA|TRBJ2-5|TRBV6-5|TRBD2
TGTGCCAGCAGCCCAACCCTCTTAGCGGGGCAAGAGACCCAGTACTTC
CASSPTLLAGQETQYF
>few|TRBJ1-6|TRBV5-1|NA
TGCGCCAGCAGCCGAATCAGTGGGATGACCCTCCACTTT
CASSRISGMTLHF
>NA|TRBJ2-3|TRBV6-5|TRBD1
TGTGCCAGCACCTCCTGGGTGGCAGGGGGTGCAGATACGCAGTATTTT
CASTSWVAGGADTQYF
>few|TRBJ2-3|TRBV7-8|TRBD2
TGTGCCAGCAGCCCCCCGCGGGGGGGCCGGGATACGCAGTATTTT
CASSPPRGGRDTQYF
>many|TRBJ2-7|TRBV20-1|NA
TGCAGTGCTAGAGGCTCCTACGAGCAGTACTTC
CSARGSYEQYF
>NA|TRBJ1-5|TRBV20-1|TRBD1
TGCAGTGCGCGGACAGGGGTGGATCAGCCCCAGCATTTT
CSARTGVDQPQHF
>few|TRBJ2-7|TRBV29-1|NA
TGCAGCGTTGAGGCCGGACGCCCCGAGCAGTACTTC
CSVEAGRPEQYF
>NA|TRBJ2-6|TRBV30|NA
TGTGCCTGGAGTGTTCCCTTCTCTGGGGCCAACGTCCTGACTTTC
CAWSVPFSGANVLTF
>few|TRBJ2-5|TRBV7-3|TRBD2
TGTGCCAGCAGCTTGACGGGAGGTTTATCAGGCGAGACCCAGTACTTC
CASSLTGGLSGETQYF
>few|TRBJ2-5|TRBV4-1|NA
TGCGCCAGCAGCCAAGCCGCGCGGTGGACCCAGTACTTC
CASSQAARWTQYF
>NA|TRBJ2-3|TRBV29-1|NA
TGCAGCACGAGCGGTAGCACAGATACGCAGTATTTT
CSTSGSTDTQYF
>few|TRBJ1-5|TRBV5-1|NA
TGCGCCAGCAGCTTCGAGGGGCGCAATCAGCCCCAGCATTTT
CASSFEGRNQPQHF
>many|TRBJ1-1|TRBV4-1|NA
TGCGCCAGCAGCCAAGACGGGAACACTGAAGCTTTCTTT
CASSQDGNTEAFF
>few|TRBJ1-4|TRBV27|NA
TGTGCCAGCAGTTTTCCCGGGACCGAAAAACTGTTTTTT
CASSFPGTEKLFF
>NA|TRBJ1-2|TRBV5-1|NA
TGCGCCAGCAGCTGGACCAGGGGTGGAGGCTACACCTTC
CASSWTRGGGYTF
>few|TRBJ2-3|TRBV30|TRBD2
TGTGCCTGGAGTGGGACTAGACGCACAGATACGCAGTATTTT
CAWSGTRRTDTQYF
>few|TRBJ2-5|TRBV5-1|NA
TGCGCCAGCAGCCTCTCGACAGGTCAGGAGACCCAGTACTTC
CASSLSTGQETQYF
>NA|TRBJ2-2|TRBV20-1|TRBD2
TGCAGTGCTAGAGCTGGGGGGGTGAACACCGGGGAGCTGTTTTTT
CSARAGGVNTGELFF
>NA|TRBJ2-1|TRBV7-7|TRBD1
TGTGCTAGCAGCCACCGGGCAGGGGGTAACAATGAGCAGTTCTTC
CASSHRAGGNNEQFF
>many|TRBJ2-1|TRBV7-2|NA
TGTGCCAGCAGCCAAAGTAGGGACGGTGAGCAGTTCTTC
CASSQSRDGEQFF
>NA|TRBJ2-3|TRBV20-1|NA
TGCAGTGCCAACCTTGGGAGGGGGCTAGATACGCAGTATTTT
CSANLGRGLDTQYF
>few|TRBJ2-4|TRBV20-1|TRBD2
TGCAGTGCGGAAAAGCGGGGGGCGGGTGACATTCAGTACTTC
CSAEKRGAGDIQYF
>NA|TRBJ2-5|TRBV21-1|NA
TGTGCCAGGAATATTGCCTGGTACCAAGAGACCCAGTACTTC
CARNIAWYQETQYF
>NA|TRBJ1-6|TRBV6-1|NA
TGTGCCAGCAGACCCAGGACAGAATCACCCCTCCACTTT
CASRPRTESPLHF
>NA|TRBJ1-4|TRBV6-6|NA
TGTGCCAGCAGCCCTCCAGGGATGGGAGAAAAACTGTTTTTT
CASSPPGMGEKLFF
>few|TRBJ2-7|TRBV25-1|NA
TGTGCCAGCAGTGAATGGCAGCATTCCTACGAGCAGTACTTC
CASSEWQHSYEQYF
>many|TRBJ2-1|TRBV7-9|NA
TGTGCCAGCAGCTCAGGGAGCTCCTACAATGAGCAGTTCTTC
CASSSGSSYNEQFF
>few|TRBJ2-3|TRBV7-2|NA
TGTGCCAGCAGGACCAGAGCGGGAGATACGCAGTATTTT
CASRTRAGDTQYF
>few|TRBJ1-5|TRBV5-1|NA
TGCGCCAGCAGCCCGGGCTCTGGGGGTAGCAATCAGCCCCAGCATTTT
CASSPGSGGSNQPQHF
>NA|TRBJ2-1|TRBV5-1|TRBD2
TGCGCCAGCAGCTTTCCTCCTGCGGGGGGTTTAGATGAGCAGTTCTTC
CASSFPPAGGLDEQFF
>many|TRBJ2-7|TRBV14|TRBD2
TGTGCCAGCAGCGGTCCCGCAAGCGGGGGGGCCGAGCAGTACTTC
CASSGPASGGAEQYF
>few|TRBJ1-2|TRBV20-1|NA
TGCAGTGCCTCGGGATTGGGCTATGGCTACACCTTC
CSASGLGYGYTF
>few|TRBJ1-1|TRBV5-1|NA
TGCGCCAGCAGCTTCCTGGGGGCTAAGGGTGACACTGAAGCTTTCTTT
CASSFLGAKGDTEAFF
>NA|TRBJ2-7|TRBV29-1|NA
TGCAGCGTGAAAGACGAGGAGCAGTACTTC
CSVKDEEQYF
>NA|TRBJ2-3|TRBV20-1|TRBD2
TGCAGTGCTAGTGGCGGGGGAAATTTGGATACGCAGTATTTT
CSASGGGNLDTQYF
>NA|TRBJ1-3|TRBV5-1|TRBD1
TGCGCCAGCAGCCTCGACAGGGGTGACTCTGGAAACACCATATATTTT
CASSLDRGDSGNTIYF
>NA|TRBJ2-7|TRBV3-1|TRBD2
TGTGCCAGCAGCCCGTTAGCGGGGGCCCACTACGAGCAGTACTTC
CASSPLAGAHYEQYF
>NA|TRBJ2-3|TRBV9|NA
TGTGCCAGCAGTTCGGACCCAGAGAGGATATATACGCAGTATTTT
CASSSDPERIYTQYF
>NA|TRBJ2-6|TRBV5-1|NA
TGCGCCAGCAGACCCGGTATTGTAGTGGTCTCTGGGGCCAACGTCCTGACTTTC
CASRPGIVVVSGANVLTF
>NA|TRBJ2-1|TRBV12-3/TRBV12-4|NA
TGTGCCAGCAGTTTAGGGGCTTTCAAGAAGCAGTTCTTC
CASSLGAFKKQFF
>NA|TRBJ2-5|TRBV5-1|NA
TGCGCCAGCAGCTTCACCAAGGGAGGTCGATGGGAGACCCAGTACTTC
CASSFTKGGRWETQYF
>NA|TRBJ2-3|TRBV20-1|NA
TGCAGTGCGCGGGACAGCGCCTTAACGCAGTATTTT
CSARDSALTQYF
>NA|TRBJ2-2|TRBV30|NA
TGTGCCTGGAGTGTCGGGGGTGAGACCGGGGAGCTGTTTTTT
CAWSVGGETGELFF